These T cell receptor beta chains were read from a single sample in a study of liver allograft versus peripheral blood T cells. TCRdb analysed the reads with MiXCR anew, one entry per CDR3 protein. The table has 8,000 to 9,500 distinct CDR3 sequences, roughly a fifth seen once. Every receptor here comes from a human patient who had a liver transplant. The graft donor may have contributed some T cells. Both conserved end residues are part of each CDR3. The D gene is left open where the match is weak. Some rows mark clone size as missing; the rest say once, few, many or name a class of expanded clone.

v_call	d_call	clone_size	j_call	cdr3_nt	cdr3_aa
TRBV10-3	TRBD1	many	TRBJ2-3	TGTGCCATCACACCGGGACAGGGGTTAGAAGATACGCAGTATTTT	CAITPGQGLEDTQYF
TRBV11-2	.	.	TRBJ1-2	TGTGCCAGCAGCTCGGGAGGGGAGACTAACTATGGCTACACCTTC	CASSSGGETNYGYTF
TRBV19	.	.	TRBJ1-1	TGTGCCAGTAGTACGGGGAACACTGGAGCTTTCTTT	CASSTGNTGAFF
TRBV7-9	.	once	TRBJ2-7	TGTGCCAGTAGGACAGCCGAGGGAGAGCAGTACTTC	CASRTAEGEQYF
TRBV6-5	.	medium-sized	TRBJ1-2	TGTGCCAGCAGTTACAGGTTACAGCCCTATGGCTACACCTTC	CASSYRLQPYGYTF